Below are 32 T cell receptor beta chains sequenced from a single sample in a study of blood T cell repertoires in COVID-19. TCRdb's copy holds only in-frame clones and misses some; the assay was immunoSEQ multiplex PCR. The table lists approximately 300,000 clones, 65% to 90% of them singletons. Sequencing was performed on PBMCs or T cells enriched from blood (not recorded which). These receptors all stem from a woman aged 18-30 years who had recovered from COVID-19.

The chain combines TRBV5-1 with TRBJ2-3, with TRBD2 matching 8 bases. CDR1 and CDR2 (germline): SGHRS, YFSETQ. V was clipped by 2 bases and J by 1 base; unmatched bases: 3. The CDR3 extends over 15 amino acids. CDR3 sequence reads: CASSLPLAGTDTQYF. In DNA, the CDR3 is TGCGCCAGCAGCTTACCACTAGCGGGCACAGATACGCAGTATTTT.

The chain employs TRBV14 and TRBJ1-2; possibly TRBD1 for D (5 bases). Germline V gene data show CDR1 as SGHDN and CDR2 as FVKESK. CDR3 length equals 14 residues. The V end was cut by 4 bases, the J end by 4 bases, with 13 bases between. CDR3 DNA: TGTGCCAGCAGCCTTCAGGGTTTTGCCTATGGCTACACCTTC. Residues: CASSLQGFAYGYTF.

J is TRBJ1-2 and V is TRBV6-5; 7 bases align to TRBD1. The trim removed 6 bases at V and 6 bases at J, leaving 4 bases unmatched. The length of the CDR3 is 12 residues. Germline CDR1 is MNHEY and CDR2 is SVGAGI. CDR3 sequence: CASRPGQDGYTF. In nucleotides, the CDR3 is TGTGCCAGCAGACCTGGACAGGATGGCTACACCTTC.

The chain joins TRBV24-1 to TRBJ2-3; 10 nucleotides agree with TRBD1. From germline, CDR1 is KGHDR and CDR2 SFDVKD. The CDR3 runs 16 residues. V lost 6 bases to trimming and J lost 1 base; unmatched junction nucleotides: 6. Written as DNA, the CDR3 is TGTGCCACCAGTAGCCGGACAGGGGGAGGCACAGATACGCAGTATTTT. This translates into CATSSRTGGGTDTQYF.

The rearrangement joins TRBV28 to TRBJ1-4, with D perhaps matching TRBD1 (5 bases). The CDR3 is 14 residues long. V was clipped by 7 bases and J by 1 base, with 10 bases between them. CDR1 is MDHEN and CDR2 is SYDVKM in the germline V gene. CDR3 sequence reads: CASKGTLTNEKLFF. The CDR3 nucleotides read TGTGCCAGCAAGGGGACTCTAACTAATGAAAAACTGTTTTTT.

CDR3 bases: TGTGCCAGCAGATTAGACAGGGGGAAGGAACAGCCCCAGCATTTT. Amino acid sequence: CASRLDRGKEQPQHF. The chain joins TRBV28 to TRBJ1-5; 9 bases match TRBD1. This CDR3 spans 15 amino acids. Germline lookup yields CDR1 MDHEN and CDR2 SYDVKM. The J segment lost 7 bases and the V segment lost 6 bases, leaving 10 bases of the junction unmatched.

This sequence joins TRBV3-1 (or the pseudogene TRBV3-2) and TRBJ1-1, with a tentative D call TRBD1 (5 bases). V was shortened by 4 bases and J by 6 bases, with 15 bases between the two germline ends. CDR1 is LGHDT, CDR2 YNNKEL, per germline (reference sequence). This CDR3 has 14 residues. CDR3 DNA sequence: TGTGCCAGCAGCCCCCGGGGGGGGGAAGCTGAAGCTTTCTTT. Translation gives CASSPRGGEAEAFF.

In its sample, this clone was seen once. This rearrangement joins TRBV28 to TRBJ1-2; no firm D call. This CDR3 region has 11 residues. CDR1 is MDHEN and CDR2 is SYDVKM in the germline V gene. V lost 6 bases and J 3 bases, leaving 5 bases between the germline ends. This chain's CDR3 is CASSRYYGYTF. DNA for the CDR3: TGTGCCAGCAGCAGGTACTATGGCTACACCTTC.

The V call is TRBV5-4, the J call TRBJ2-2, with TRBD2 matching 7 bases. V trimming: 0 bases; J trimming: 4 bases; junction bases outside the gene matches: 6. The CDR3 runs to 16 residues. CDR1 and CDR2 from the germline V gene are SGHNT and YYREEE (reference sequence). The CDR3 reads CASSLAGGRVTGELFF. CDR3 bases: TGTGCCAGCAGCTTGGCCGGCGGGAGAGTCACCGGGGAGCTGTTTTTT.

The J gene is TRBJ2-7, the V gene TRBV18, with 9 bases identical to TRBD1. Germline V gene sequence: CDR1 KGHSH, CDR2 LQKENI. The J segment lost 2 bases and the V segment lost 3 bases, leaving 23 bases of the junction unmatched. The CDR3 contains 21 residues. CDR3 in DNA: TGTGCCAGCTCACCGGTTAAATACCGGGACAGGGTCAAGGTCCGTACCTACGAGCAGTACTTC. Encoded protein: CASSPVKYRDRVKVRTYEQYF.

There are a few counts of this clone. The same CDR3 is also encoded by other DNA sequences in this sample. The rearrangement joins TRBV9 to TRBJ2-2; D remains unclear. This CDR3 has 13 residues. CDR1 and CDR2 from the germline V gene are SGDLS and YYNGEE. V shed 0 bases and J shed 5 bases, with 5 bases lying between them. CDR3 sequence: CASSVGVTGELFF. The CDR3 bases are TGTGCCAGCAGCGTAGGAGTAACCGGGGAGCTGTTTTTT. The full variable domain, its missing parts supplied by reference TRBV9 and TRBJ2-2, is DSGVTQTPKHLITATGQRVTLRCSPRSGDLSVYWYQQSLDQGLQFLIQYYNGEERAKGNILERFSAQQFPDLHSELNLSSLELGDSALYFCASSVGVTGELFFGEGSRLTVL.

The chain's CDR3 is CASSMIGGDRETQYF. The DNA for the CDR3 is TGTGCCAGTAGTATGATTGGCGGGGACAGGGAGACCCAGTACTTC. The chain is built from TRBV19 and TRBJ2-5; TRBD1 aligns across 8 bases. CDR1 LNHDA and CDR2 SQIVND come from the germline V gene (reference sequence). The ends lost 3 bases at V and 5 bases at J; junction bases unmatched: 8. CDR3 length: 15 amino acids.

The chain uses TRBV11-2 and TRBJ2-1; the match to TRBD2 covers 11 bases. Germline V gene data show CDR1 as SGHAT and CDR2 as FQNNGV. The V and J ends lost 0 bases and 12 bases, in that order; junction bases with no gene match: 10. There are 16 residues in the CDR3. Here the CDR3 DNA reads TGTGCCAGCAGCTTAGAAGGGACTAGCGGACCTCGGGGGCAGTTCTTC. As protein: CASSLEGTSGPRGQFF.

In regard to this clone: Other DNA sequences in this sample translate to the same CDR3. The genes are TRBV6-5 and TRBJ1-1, with 7 bases matching TRBD1. Looked up from germline, CDR1 is MNHEY and CDR2 is SVGAGI. The CDR3 sequence is 13 residues long. The J segment lost 1 base and the V segment lost 6 bases, leaving 2 bases of the junction unmatched. The CDR3 nucleotides are TGTGCCAGCAGAAGGGGGCAGAACACTGAAGCTTTCTTT. Protein sequence: CASRRGQNTEAFF.

This chain links TRBV4-2 with TRBJ2-7, with TRBD2 matching 15 bases. The CDR3 is made up of 18 amino acids. Germline V lookup: CDR1 LGHNA, CDR2 YNFKEQ. Trimming cost V 1 base and J 5 bases; bases outside gene matches: 9. CDR3 region: CASSQAQGLAGGPHEQYF. The CDR3 region has the DNA TGTGCCAGCAGCCAAGCACAAGGACTAGCGGGAGGGCCCCACGAGCAGTACTTC.

The J gene is TRBJ2-7, the V gene TRBV23-1, with 13 nucleotides matching TRBD2. TRBV23-1 is treated as an ORF (open reading frame) with a function not yet certain. J gave up 3 bases and V 3 bases, and 8 bases lay outside the gene matches. CDR3 length: 17 residues. The CDR3 here is CASSQATSGRVHYEQYF. The CDR3 DNA follows: TGCGCCAGCAGTCAGGCTACTAGCGGGAGGGTTCACTACGAGCAGTACTTC.

The J gene is TRBJ2-7, the V gene TRBV5-1, with TRBD2 matching 11 bases. V lost 4 bases and J lost 5; bases outside the gene matches: 5. CDR3 size: 14 residues. From germline, CDR1 is SGHRS and CDR2 YFSETQ. The CDR3 loop reads CASSTGLAGDEQYF. The CDR3 bases are TGCGCCAGCAGCACCGGACTAGCGGGTGACGAGCAGTACTTC.

This chain connects TRBV6-5 to TRBJ1-2; D is perhaps TRBD1 (6 bases). The CDR3 loop spans 15 amino acids. Between the trimmed V and J ends, which lost 4 bases and 4 bases, there was a span of 16 bases. CDR1 MNHEY and CDR2 SVGAGI come from the germline V gene. The CDR3 bases are TGTGCCAGCAGTTCCCCGGCGGGGGGCGTCTATGGCTACACCTTC. As protein: CASSSPAGGVYGYTF.

The rearrangement joins TRBV4-2 to TRBJ2-2; tentatively, D is TRBD2 (6 bases). The CDR3 has 15 residues. Trimming stripped 3 bases from V and 3 bases from J, with 11 bases between. Germline lookup yields CDR1 LGHNA and CDR2 YNFKEQ. CDR3 bases: TGTGCCAGCAGCCACCAACTAGCAGACACCGGGGAGCTGTTTTTT. It codes for CASSHQLADTGELFF.

The CDR3, as DNA: TGTGCCAGCAGCTGGTCGGGGTCGAGCACTGAAGCTTTCTTT. It translates to CASSWSGSSTEAFF. The chain couples TRBV7-2 to TRBJ1-1; D is ambiguous. Trimming took 4 bases from V and 4 from J, leaving 13 bases between them. CDR3 length equals 14 residues. The germline gives CDR1 SGHTA, CDR2 FQGNSA.

This sequence joins TRBV6-5 and TRBJ1-2; tentative D call: TRBD1 (6 bases). Trimming removed 6 bases at V and 2 bases at J, with 13 bases between. In germline, CDR1 is MNHEY, CDR2 SVGAGI. This CDR3 has 14 amino acids. This chain's CDR3 is CASRLSQGNYGYTF. In DNA, the CDR3 is TGTGCCAGCAGACTTTCTCAGGGGAACTATGGCTACACCTTC.

This sequence joins TRBV16 and TRBJ1-1; D call uncertain. The V gene lost 0 bases and the J gene lost 1 base, with 9 bases spanning the gap. The CDR3 is 15 residues long. Germline loops: CDR1 KGHSY, CDR2 FQNENV. CDR3 DNA: TGTGCCAGCAGCCAATCTCTTCCAGGGAACACTGAAGCTTTCTTT. This encodes CASSQSLPGNTEAFF.

The chain has TRBV19 and TRBJ1-6; 7 positions agree with TRBD1. After removal of 4 bases from V and 7 bases from J, the junction contained 7 bases not matched to a gene. CDR1 and CDR2 (germline): LNHDA, SQIVND (reference sequence). The length of the CDR3 is 15 residues. The CDR3 here is CASSSRTRGNSPLHF. The CDR3 region has the DNA TGTGCCAGTAGTAGTCGGACCAGGGGGAATTCACCCCTCCACTTT.

The chain uses TRBV2 and TRBJ1-5; D is uncertain. CDR3 length: 13 residues. Germline CDR1 is SNHLY and CDR2 is FYNNEI. Trimming took off 3 bases at V and 4 bases at J, with 7 bases between the two ends. CDR3 nucleotide sequence: TGTGCCAGCAGTGAGAGGGTTAATCAGCCCCAGCATTTT. Protein: CASSERVNQPQHF.

As concerns this clone: A read error may produce the germline difference seen at one junction end. The chain carries TRBV7-7 and TRBJ2-3; D is perhaps TRBD2 (5 bases). Germline CDR1 SSHAT, CDR2 FNYEAQ (reference sequence). This CDR3 region has 13 residues. CDR3 loop: CASSTRGGDTQYF. In DNA, the CDR3 is TGTGCTAGCAGCACTAGAGGAGGAGATACGCAGTATTTT. Based on the CDR3 plus reference TRBV7-7 and TRBJ2-3, the full variable domain is GAGVSQSPRYKVTKRGQDVTLRCDPISSHATLYWYQQALGQGPEFLTYFNYEAQPDKSGLPSDRFSAERPEGSISTLTIQRTEQRDSAMYRCASSTRGGDTQYFGPGTRLTVL.

The V gene is TRBV13, the J gene TRBJ2-3; maybe TRBD2 (7 bases). The germline V gene has CDR1 PRHDT and CDR2 FYEKMQ (reference sequence). This CDR3 region has 16 residues. The V gene lost 2 bases and the J gene lost 0 bases, with 12 bases spanning the gap. In DNA, the CDR3 is TGTGCCAGCAGCTTAATACGGGGGGCTAGCACAGATACGCAGTATTTT. Its protein is CASSLIRGASTDTQYF. The variable domain in full, with the rest retrieved from reference TRBV13 and TRBJ2-3, is AAGVIQSPRHLIKEKRETATLKCYPIPRHDTVYWYQQGPGQDPQFLISFYEKMQSDKGSIPDRFSAQQFSDYHSELNMSSLELGDSALYFCASSLIRGASTDTQYFGPGTRLTVL.

This chain connects TRBV5-4 to TRBJ1-2; D gene unclear. In germline, CDR1 is SGHNT, CDR2 YYREEE (reference sequence). Trimming left V 5 bases short and J 1 base short, with 9 bases between. This CDR3 is 13 amino acids long. The DNA for the CDR3 is TGTGCCAGCAGGGTTGCGGGTAACTATGGCTACACCTTC. Amino acid sequence: CASRVAGNYGYTF.

This chain joins TRBV21-1 and TRBJ2-7; TRBD1, the D gene given by the table, was not confirmed from the DNA. TRBV21-1 is an annotated pseudogene. This CDR3 is built from 14 residues. The CDR3 spells CASSTKTGGYEQYF. For the CDR3, the DNA is TGTGCCAGCAGCACCAAGACAGGGGGGTACGAGCAGTACTTC.

The V and J genes are TRBV9 and TRBJ2-3; TRBD1 might be the D (5 bases). The germline V gene has CDR1 SGDLS and CDR2 YYNGEE. V was pared by 0 bases and J by 3 bases, with 8 bases between. There are 14 residues in the CDR3. The CDR3 bases are TGTGCCAGCAGCGTAGGACAGCAAACAGATACGCAGTATTTT. It yields the protein CASSVGQQTDTQYF.

This clone was seen a few times. The chain is built from TRBV3-1 (or the pseudogene TRBV3-2) and TRBJ1-1; 7 positions agree with TRBD1. After removal of 0 bases from V and 10 bases from J, the junction contained 8 bases not matched to a gene. CDR3 size: 14 residues. CDR1 and CDR2 (germline): LGHDT, YNNKEL (reference sequence). CDR3 nucleotide sequence: TGTGCCAGCAGCCAAGATGACAGGGCCTACGGAGCTTTCTTT. Amino acid sequence: CASSQDDRAYGAFF.

V gene TRBV5-1 combines with J gene TRBJ1-5; TRBD1 aligns across 7 bases. Per germline, CDR1 SGHRS and CDR2 YFSETQ. The CDR3 consists of 16 residues. The V gene end was trimmed by 0 bases and the J gene end by 3 bases; junction bases not matched to a gene: 6. The CDR3 coding sequence is TGCGCCAGCAGCTTGGTACCGGGACAGTCCAATCAGCCCCAGCATTTT. This codes for CASSLVPGQSNQPQHF.

The chain couples TRBV27 to TRBJ1-5, with D uncertain. Trimming cost V 3 bases and J 7 bases, with 10 bases left between them. Germline V gene data show CDR1 as MNHEY and CDR2 as SMNVEV (reference sequence). The CDR3 loop spans 13 amino acids. CDR3: CASSFGQKQPQHF. Here the CDR3 DNA reads TGTGCCAGCAGTTTTGGGCAGAAACAGCCCCAGCATTTT.